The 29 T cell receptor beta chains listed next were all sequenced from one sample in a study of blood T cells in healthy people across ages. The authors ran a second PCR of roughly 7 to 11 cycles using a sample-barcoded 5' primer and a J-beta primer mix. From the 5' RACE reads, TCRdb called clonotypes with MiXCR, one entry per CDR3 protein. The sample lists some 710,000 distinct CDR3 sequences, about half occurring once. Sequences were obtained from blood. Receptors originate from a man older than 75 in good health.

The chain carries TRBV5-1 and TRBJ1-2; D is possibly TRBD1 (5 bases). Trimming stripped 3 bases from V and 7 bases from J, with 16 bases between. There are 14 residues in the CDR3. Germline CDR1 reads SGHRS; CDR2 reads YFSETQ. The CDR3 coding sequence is TGCGCCAGCAGCTCCGGGGGGGACCCCACTGGCTACACCTTC. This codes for CASSSGGDPTGYTF.

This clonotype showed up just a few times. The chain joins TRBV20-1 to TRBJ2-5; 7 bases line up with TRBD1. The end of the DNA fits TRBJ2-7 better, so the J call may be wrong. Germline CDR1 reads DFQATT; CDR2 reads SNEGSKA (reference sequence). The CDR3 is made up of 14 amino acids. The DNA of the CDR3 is TGCAGTGCTGACTCCCCGGGACAGAGCTACGAGCAGTACTTC. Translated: CSADSPGQSYEQYF.

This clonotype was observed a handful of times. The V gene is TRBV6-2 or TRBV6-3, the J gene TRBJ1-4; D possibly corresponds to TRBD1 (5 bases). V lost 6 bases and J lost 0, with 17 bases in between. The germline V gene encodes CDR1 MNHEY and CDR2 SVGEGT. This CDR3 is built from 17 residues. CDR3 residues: CASRGLSATTTNEKLFF. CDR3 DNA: TGTGCCAGCAGGGGACTCTCAGCGACCACAACTAATGAAAAACTGTTTTTT.

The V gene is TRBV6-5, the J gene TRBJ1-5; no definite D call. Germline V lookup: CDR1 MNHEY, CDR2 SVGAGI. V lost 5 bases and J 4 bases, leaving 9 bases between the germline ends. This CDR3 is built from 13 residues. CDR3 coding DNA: TGTGCCAGCAGTCCGGAGCTAAATCAGCCCCAGCATTTT. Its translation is CASSPELNQPQHF.

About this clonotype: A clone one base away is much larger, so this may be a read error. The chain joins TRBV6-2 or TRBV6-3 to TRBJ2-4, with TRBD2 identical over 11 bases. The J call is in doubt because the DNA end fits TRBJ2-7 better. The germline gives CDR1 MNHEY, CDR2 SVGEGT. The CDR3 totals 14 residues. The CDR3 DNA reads TGTGCCAGCACGATAGCGGGAGGGGAAAACGAGCAGTACTTC. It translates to CASTIAGGENEQYF.

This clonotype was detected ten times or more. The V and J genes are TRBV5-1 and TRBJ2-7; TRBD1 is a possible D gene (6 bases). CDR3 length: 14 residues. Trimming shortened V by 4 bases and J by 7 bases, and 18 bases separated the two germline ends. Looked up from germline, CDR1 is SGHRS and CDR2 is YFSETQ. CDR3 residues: CASSPRTDKSEQYF. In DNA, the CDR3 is TGCGCCAGCAGCCCACGGACAGATAAATCGGAGCAGTACTTC.

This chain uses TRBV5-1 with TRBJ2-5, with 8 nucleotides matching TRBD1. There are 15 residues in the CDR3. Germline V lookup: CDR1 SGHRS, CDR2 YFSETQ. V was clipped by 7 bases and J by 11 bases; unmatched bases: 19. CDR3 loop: CASRQWTGSHTEQYF. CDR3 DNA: TGCGCCAGCCGGCAATGGACAGGGTCCCATACAGAGCAGTACTTC. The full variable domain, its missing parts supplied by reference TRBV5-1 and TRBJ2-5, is KAGVTQTPRYLIKTRGQQVTLSCSPISGHRSVSWYQQTPGQGLQFLFEYFSETQRNKGNFPGRFSGRQFSNSRSEMNVSTLELGDSALYLCASRQWTGSHTEQYFGPGTRLLVL.

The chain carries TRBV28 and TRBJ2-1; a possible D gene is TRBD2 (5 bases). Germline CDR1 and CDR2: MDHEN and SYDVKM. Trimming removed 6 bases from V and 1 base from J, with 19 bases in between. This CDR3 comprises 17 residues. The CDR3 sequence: CASSLSLSGRSYNEQFF. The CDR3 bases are TGTGCCAGCAGCCTGTCGTTGAGCGGAAGGTCCTACAATGAGCAGTTCTTC.

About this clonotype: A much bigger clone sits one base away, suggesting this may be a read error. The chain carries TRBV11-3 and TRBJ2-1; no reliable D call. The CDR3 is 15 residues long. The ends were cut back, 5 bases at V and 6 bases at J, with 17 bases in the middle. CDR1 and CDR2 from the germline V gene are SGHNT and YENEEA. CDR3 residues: CASSPGRAWSNEQFF. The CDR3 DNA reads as TGTGCCAGCAGCCCCGGACGAGCGTGGAGCAATGAGCAGTTCTTC. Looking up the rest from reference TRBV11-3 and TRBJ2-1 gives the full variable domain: EAGVVQSPRYKIIEKKQPVAFWCNPISGHNTLYWYLQNLGQGPELLIRYENEEAVDDSQLPKDRFSAERLKGVDSTLKIQPAELGDSAVYLCASSPGRAWSNEQFFGPGTRLTVL.

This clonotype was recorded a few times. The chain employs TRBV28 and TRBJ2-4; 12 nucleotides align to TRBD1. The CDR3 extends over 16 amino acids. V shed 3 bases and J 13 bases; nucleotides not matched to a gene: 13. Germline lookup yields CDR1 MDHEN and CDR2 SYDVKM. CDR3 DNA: TGTGCCAGCAGTTTTCTTTCCCGGGACAGGGGGCGTGAGCAGTACTTC. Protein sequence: CASSFLSRDRGREQYF.

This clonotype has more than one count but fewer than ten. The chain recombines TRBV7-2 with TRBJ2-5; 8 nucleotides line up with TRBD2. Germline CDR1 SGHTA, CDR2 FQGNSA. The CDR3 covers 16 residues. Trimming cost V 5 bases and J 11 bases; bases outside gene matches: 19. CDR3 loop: CASSATSDLTYNEQYF. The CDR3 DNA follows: TGTGCCAGCAGCGCGACTAGCGACCTAACCTACAATGAGCAGTACTTC.

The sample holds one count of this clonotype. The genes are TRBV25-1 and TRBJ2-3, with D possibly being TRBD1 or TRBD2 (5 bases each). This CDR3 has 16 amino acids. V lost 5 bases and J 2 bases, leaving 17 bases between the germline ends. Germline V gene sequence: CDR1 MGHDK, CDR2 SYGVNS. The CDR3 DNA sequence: TGTGCCAGCAGTCGAGGGGAGCGTCGGCCCACAGATACGCAGTATTTT. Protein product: CASSRGERRPTDTQYF.

DNA for the CDR3: TGTGCCAGCACTACGGGACAGGGTGTTGGTGAGCAGTTCTTC. Translated: CASTTGQGVGEQFF. This chain joins TRBV12-3 or TRBV12-4 and TRBJ2-1; 9 nucleotides align to TRBD1. CDR3 length: 14 amino acids. V shed 7 bases and J 9 bases; nucleotides not matched to a gene: 10.

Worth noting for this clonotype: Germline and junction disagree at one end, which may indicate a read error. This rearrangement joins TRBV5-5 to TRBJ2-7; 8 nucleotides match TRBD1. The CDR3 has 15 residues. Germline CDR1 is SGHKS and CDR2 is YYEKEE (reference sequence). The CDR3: CASSFDRGPRSEQYF. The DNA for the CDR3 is TGCGCCAGCAGCTTTGACAGGGGTCCTCGAAGCGAGCAGTACTTC. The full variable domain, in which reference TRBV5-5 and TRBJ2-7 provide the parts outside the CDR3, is DAGVTQSPTHLIKTRGQQVTLRCSPISGHKSVSWYQQVLGQGPQFIFQYYEKEERGRGNFPDRFSARQFPNYSSELNVNALLLGDSALYLCASSFDRGPRSEQYFGPGTRLTVT.

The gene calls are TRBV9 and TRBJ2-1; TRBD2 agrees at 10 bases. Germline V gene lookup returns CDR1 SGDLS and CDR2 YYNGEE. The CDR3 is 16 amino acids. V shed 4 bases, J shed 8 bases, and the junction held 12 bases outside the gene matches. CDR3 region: CASSRGSGRDSDEQFF. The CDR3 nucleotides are TGTGCCAGCAGCCGGGGGAGCGGGAGGGATTCGGATGAGCAGTTCTTC.

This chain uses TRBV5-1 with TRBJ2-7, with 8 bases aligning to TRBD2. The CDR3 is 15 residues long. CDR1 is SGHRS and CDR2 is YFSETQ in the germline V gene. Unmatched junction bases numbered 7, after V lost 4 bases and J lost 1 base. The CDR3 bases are TGCGCCAGCAGCGAGACTAGCGTGTCGTCCTACGAGCAGTACTTC. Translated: CASSETSVSSYEQYF.

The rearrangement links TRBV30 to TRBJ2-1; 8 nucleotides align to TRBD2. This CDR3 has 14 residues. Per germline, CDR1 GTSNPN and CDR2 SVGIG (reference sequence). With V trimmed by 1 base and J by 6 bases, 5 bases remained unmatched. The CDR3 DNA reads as TGTGCCTGGAGTGGGGGACTAGGAAGCAATGAGCAGTTCTTC. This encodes CAWSGGLGSNEQFF. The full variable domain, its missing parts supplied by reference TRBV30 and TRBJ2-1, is SQTIHQWPATLVQPVGSPLSLECTVEGTSNPNLYWYRQAAGRGLQLLFYSVGIGQISSEVPQNLSASRPQDRQFILSSKKLLLSDSGFYLCAWSGGLGSNEQFFGPGTRLTVL.

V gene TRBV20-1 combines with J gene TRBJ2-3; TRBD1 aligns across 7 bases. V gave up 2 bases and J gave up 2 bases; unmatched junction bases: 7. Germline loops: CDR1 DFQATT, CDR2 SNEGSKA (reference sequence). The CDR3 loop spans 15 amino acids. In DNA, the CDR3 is TGCAGTGCTAGAAAGCCGGGACAGATCACAGATACGCAGTATTTT. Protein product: CSARKPGQITDTQYF.

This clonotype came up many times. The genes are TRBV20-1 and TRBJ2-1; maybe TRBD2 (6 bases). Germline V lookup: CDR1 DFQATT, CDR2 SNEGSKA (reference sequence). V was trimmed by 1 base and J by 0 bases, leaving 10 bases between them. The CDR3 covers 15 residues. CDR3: CSARGNSGSYNEQFF. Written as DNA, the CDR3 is TGCAGTGCTAGAGGTAATAGCGGCTCCTACAATGAGCAGTTCTTC.

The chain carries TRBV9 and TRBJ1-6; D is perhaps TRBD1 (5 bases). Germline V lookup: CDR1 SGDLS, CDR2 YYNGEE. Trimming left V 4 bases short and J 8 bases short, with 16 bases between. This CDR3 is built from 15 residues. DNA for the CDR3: TGTGCCAGCAGCACCCTCCAGGGATGGGATTCACCCCTCCACTTT. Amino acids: CASSTLQGWDSPLHF.

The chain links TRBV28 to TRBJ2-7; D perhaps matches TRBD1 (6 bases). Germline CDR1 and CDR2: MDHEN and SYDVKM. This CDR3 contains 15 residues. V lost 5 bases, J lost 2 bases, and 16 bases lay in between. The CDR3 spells CASSPPTGIPYEQYF. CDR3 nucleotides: TGTGCCAGCAGTCCGCCGACAGGAATCCCCTACGAGCAGTACTTC.

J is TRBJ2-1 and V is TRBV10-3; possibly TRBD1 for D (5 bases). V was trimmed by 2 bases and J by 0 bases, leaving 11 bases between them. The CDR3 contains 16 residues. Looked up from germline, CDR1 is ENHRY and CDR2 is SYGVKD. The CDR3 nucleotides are TGTGCCATCAGTGAGGTAGACAGATCCTCCTACAATGAGCAGTTCTTC. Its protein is CAISEVDRSSYNEQFF.

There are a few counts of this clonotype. CDR3 in amino acids: CSVEGVGGADTEAFF. The CDR3 DNA reads TGCAGCGTTGAAGGAGTAGGGGGGGCGGACACTGAAGCTTTCTTT. The J gene is TRBJ1-1, the V gene TRBV29-1; D possibly corresponds to TRBD1 (6 bases). The CDR3 has 15 amino acids. V lost 1 base to trimming and J lost 3 bases, with 15 bases between them. Germline CDR1 SQVTM, CDR2 ANQGSEA.

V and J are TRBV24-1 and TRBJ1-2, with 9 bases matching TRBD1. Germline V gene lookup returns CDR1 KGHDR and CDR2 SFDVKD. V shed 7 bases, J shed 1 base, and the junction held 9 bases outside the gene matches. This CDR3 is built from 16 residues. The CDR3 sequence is CATSSMRQGGNYGYTF. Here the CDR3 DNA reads TGTGCCACCAGCTCCATGAGACAGGGGGGTAACTATGGCTACACCTTC.

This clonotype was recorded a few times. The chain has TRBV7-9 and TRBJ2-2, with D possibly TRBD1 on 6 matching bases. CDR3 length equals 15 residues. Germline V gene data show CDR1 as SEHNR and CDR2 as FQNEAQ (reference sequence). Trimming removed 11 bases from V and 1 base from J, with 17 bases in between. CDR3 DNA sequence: TGTGCCGGTACCAGGGGCAGCCGGAACACCGGGGAGCTGTTTTTT. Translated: CAGTRGSRNTGELFF.

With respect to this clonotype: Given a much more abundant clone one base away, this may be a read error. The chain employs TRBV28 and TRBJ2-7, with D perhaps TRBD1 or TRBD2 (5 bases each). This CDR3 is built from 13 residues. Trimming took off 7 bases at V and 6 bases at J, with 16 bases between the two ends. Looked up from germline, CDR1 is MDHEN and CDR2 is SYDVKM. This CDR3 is CASTGEGRVEQYF. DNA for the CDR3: TGTGCCAGCACAGGAGAGGGGCGCGTCGAGCAGTACTTC.

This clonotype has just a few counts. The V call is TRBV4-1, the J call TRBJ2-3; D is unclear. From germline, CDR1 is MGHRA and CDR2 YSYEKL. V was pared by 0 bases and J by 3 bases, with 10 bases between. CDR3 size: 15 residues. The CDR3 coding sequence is TGCGCCAGCAGCCAAGATAAGTTCGGGACAGATACGCAGTATTTT. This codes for CASSQDKFGTDTQYF.

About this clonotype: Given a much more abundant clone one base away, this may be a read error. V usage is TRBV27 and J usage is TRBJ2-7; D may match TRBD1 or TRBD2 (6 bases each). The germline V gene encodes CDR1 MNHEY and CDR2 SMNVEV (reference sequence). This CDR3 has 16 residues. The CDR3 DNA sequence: TGTGCCAGCAGTTGGGGGGCCTCTAGCGTTGTTGACGAGCTGTACTTC. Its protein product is CASSWGASSVVDELYF.

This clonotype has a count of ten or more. The CDR3: CASSLAAGQAHTEAFF. CDR3 sequence (DNA): TGTGCCAGCAGCCTAGCAGCTGGACAGGCTCACACTGAAGCTTTCTTT. The V call is TRBV7-3, the J call TRBJ1-1, with 7 positions matching TRBD1. Germline-derived CDR1 and CDR2 are SGHTA and FQGTGA. The CDR3 runs 16 residues. Trimming at V came to 5 bases and at J to 3 bases, leaving 12 bases not matched to a gene.